A single sample gave rise to the 3 T cell receptor beta chains below, sequenced in a study of blood T cell repertoires in COVID-19. Measured with immunoSEQ multiplex PCR; TCRdb has only the in-frame clones, and not every one. The sample has some 180,000 clones, approximately 80% seen once. Sequencing input: peripheral blood. The receptors derive from a woman between 45 and 65 years old with active or convalescent COVID-19.

This clone was detected once. The rearrangement links TRBV7-3 to TRBJ1-1; 7 bases fit TRBD1. The junction had 6 bases not matched to a gene; V was cut back by 4 bases and J by 7 bases. CDR1 and CDR2 (germline): SGHTA, FQGTGA. The CDR3 totals 13 residues. The CDR3 here is CASSWQGVGEAFF. CDR3 sequence (DNA): TGTGCCAGCAGCTGGCAGGGGGTGGGTGAAGCTTTCTTT.

J is TRBJ1-3 and V is TRBV9; D is unclear. The CDR3 contains 14 residues. V lost 2 bases, J lost 1 base, and 7 bases lay in between. CDR1 and CDR2 (germline): SGDLS, YYNGEE. CDR3 in amino acids: CASSVGPSGNTIYF. CDR3 nucleotide sequence: TGTGCCAGCAGCGTTGGCCCTTCTGGAAACACCATATATTTT.

This chain connects TRBV19 to TRBJ2-3, with 11 nucleotides matching TRBD1. The CDR3 extends over 16 amino acids. CDR1 LNHDA and CDR2 SQIVND come from the germline V gene (reference sequence). V shed 4 bases and J 2 bases; nucleotides not matched to a gene: 5. Here the CDR3 DNA reads TGTGCCAGTAGTACCGGACAGGGGGCCTACACAGATACGCAGTATTTT. As protein: CASSTGQGAYTDTQYF.